Each of the 11 T cell receptor beta chains below was sequenced from the same sample in a study of spatial heterogeneity in lung cancer. Noted time point: sample taken at primary tumor resection. Extraction of whole RNA from tumor, nontumor lung or frozen PBMC preceded unsorted sequencing. TCRdb passed the 5' RACE reads through MiXCR, listing each CDR3 protein once. The sample gives under 4,000 distinct CDR3 sequences, 25% to 35% of which show up once; about 40% is in the top ten. The sample was PBMCs, taken at surgery. Receptors originate from a female donor with early-stage non-small cell lung cancer.

As for this clonotype: This beta chain lies outside the target of a library built for alpha chains; its clone size means little. V usage is TRBV12-3 or TRBV12-4 and J usage is TRBJ2-1, with D hard to call. Trimming stripped 2 bases from V and 4 bases from J, with 0 bases between. The CDR3 contains 11 residues. DNA for the CDR3: TGTGCCAGCAGTTTATACAATGAGCAGTTCTTC. Amino acid sequence: CASSLYNEQFF.

A note on this clonotype: Being off target in a library aimed at alpha chains, this beta chain has a size of little meaning. The rearrangement links TRBV7-9 to TRBJ2-6, with D hard to call. The germline V gene has CDR1 SEHNR and CDR2 FQNEAQ (reference sequence). V was shortened by 5 bases and J by 2 bases, with 19 bases between the two germline ends. This CDR3 is 18 amino acids long. CDR3 in amino acids: CASSTLVGPAAGANVLTF. In DNA form, the CDR3 reads TGTGCCAGCAGCACCTTGGTAGGACCCGCGGCTGGGGCCAACGTCCTGACTTTC. Variable domain in full (rest from reference TRBV7-9 and TRBJ2-6): DTGVSQNPRHKITKRGQNVTFRCDPISEHNRLYWYRQTLGQGPEFLTYFQNEAQLEKSRLLSDRFSAERPKGSFSTLEIQRTEQGDSAMYLCASSTLVGPAAGANVLTFGAGSRLTVL.

For this clonotype: The library was built for alpha chains, so this beta chain is an off-target read and its size means little. The CDR3 bases are TGCAGCGTTGGCCGGGCCGCAGATACGCAGTATTTT. It is translated as CSVGRAADTQYF. The chain employs TRBV29-1 and TRBJ2-3; D uncertain. This CDR3 contains 12 residues. The V and J ends lost 4 bases and 4 bases respectively, with 9 bases between them. Germline CDR1 reads SQVTM; CDR2 reads ANQGSEA.

Only a few counts were recorded for this clonotype. Little can be read into the size of this beta chain, an off-target read in a library designed for alpha chains. The chain links TRBV28 to TRBJ2-7, with TRBD2 identical over 7 bases. This CDR3 is 15 amino acids long. The J segment lost 2 bases and the V segment lost 7 bases, leaving 11 bases of the junction unmatched. The germline V gene encodes CDR1 MDHEN and CDR2 SYDVKM. CDR3 nucleotide sequence: TGTGCCAGCAAAAATACGGGAGGTCTCCCCTACGAGCAGTACTTC. Protein product: CASKNTGGLPYEQYF.

In regard to this clonotype: In a library made to pick up alpha chains, this beta chain is a stray read with a size that means little. The chain joins TRBV15 to TRBJ2-2; D may be TRBD1 (6 bases). Germline CDR1 LNHNV, CDR2 YYDKDF (reference sequence). Trimming shortened V by 7 bases and J by 0 bases, and 9 bases separated the two germline ends. This CDR3 has 14 amino acids. The CDR3 reads CATKDRSNTGELFF. In DNA, the CDR3 is TGTGCCACCAAAGACAGGTCGAACACCGGGGAGCTGTTTTTT. The full variable domain, rest sourced from reference TRBV15 and TRBJ2-2, is DAMVIQNPRYQVTQFGKPVTLSCSQTLNHNVMYWYQQKSSQAPKLLFHYYDKDFNNEADTPDNFQSRRPNTSFCFLDIRSPGLGDTAMYLCATKDRSNTGELFFGEGSRLTVL.

Of note for this clonotype: This beta chain appears as a stray read in a library generated for alpha chains; its size is not informative. The chain combines TRBV2 with TRBJ1-5; possible D gene TRBD1, 6 bases. Germline V gene sequence: CDR1 SNHLY, CDR2 FYNNEI. The CDR3 is 16 residues long. The germline V and J ends were trimmed by 6 bases and 0 bases, with 15 bases remaining between them. CDR3 loop: CASRVDSLLSNQPQHF. The CDR3 nucleotides are TGTGCCAGCAGGGTGGACAGTCTCCTTAGCAATCAGCCCCAGCATTTT.

This clonotype came up a few times. This beta chain is an off-target read within a library intended for alpha chains, so its frequency means little. The J gene is TRBJ1-1, the V gene TRBV6-5; 7 nucleotides match TRBD1. Trimming cost V 0 bases and J 5 bases; bases outside gene matches: 6. Germline V gene data show CDR1 as MNHEY and CDR2 as SVGAGI. The CDR3 has 15 amino acids. This chain's CDR3 is CASSYSTGRKTEAFF. DNA of the CDR3: TGTGCCAGCAGTTACTCGACAGGGAGGAAAACTGAAGCTTTCTTT.

This clonotype counts as medium-sized. This beta chain slipped into a library made for alpha chains as a stray read, so its size is not meaningful. The V call is TRBV11-3, the J call TRBJ1-6; D not certain. CDR3 length: 13 residues. V was trimmed by 6 bases and J by 5 bases, leaving 8 bases between them. Germline CDR1 and CDR2: SGHNT and YENEEA. CDR3 residues: CASSFSDNSPLHF. The CDR3 bases are TGTGCCAGCAGTTTTTCGGATAATTCACCCCTCCACTTT. Full variable domain (outside the CDR3, taken from reference TRBV11-3 and TRBJ1-6): EAGVVQSPRYKIIEKKQPVAFWCNPISGHNTLYWYLQNLGQGPELLIRYENEEAVDDSQLPKDRFSAERLKGVDSTLKIQPAELGDSAVYLCASSFSDNSPLHFGNGTRLTVT.

Points on this clonotype: This beta chain turned up in a library designed for alpha chains; as an off-target read, its abundance says little. This sequence joins TRBV6-6 and TRBJ1-5; D gene unclear. Germline loops: CDR1 MNHNY, CDR2 SVGAGI (reference sequence). CDR3 length: 15 residues. Between the trimmed V and J ends, which lost 6 bases and 7 bases, there was a span of 19 bases. CDR3 bases: TGTGCCAGCAGACCCCGACGGGTCATAGGGCAGCCCCAGCATTTT. Protein sequence: CASRPRRVIGQPQHF.

With respect to this clonotype: A library made for alpha chains picked up this beta chain off target, so its size means little. V is TRBV5-5 and J is TRBJ2-1, with D possibly being TRBD2 (5 bases). The V end lost 0 bases, the J end lost 4 bases, and 11 bases lay between the germline ends. CDR1 and CDR2 from the germline V gene are SGHKS and YYEKEE (reference sequence). CDR3 size: 15 residues. CDR3 sequence: CASSLVGELYNEQFF. In nucleotides, the CDR3 is TGTGCCAGCAGCTTGGTCGGGGAACTTTACAATGAGCAGTTCTTC.

This clonotype was recorded a few times. A library prepared for alpha chains yielded this beta chain as an off-target read; its size is of little meaning. The chain is built from TRBV7-2 and TRBJ2-1; 9 positions match TRBD2. After removal of 1 base from V and 8 bases from J, the junction contained 6 bases not matched to a gene. CDR3 size: 15 residues. The germline V gene encodes CDR1 SGHTA and CDR2 FQGNSA. CDR3 residues: CASSLGSGSVHEQFF. CDR3 in DNA: TGTGCCAGCAGCTTAGGTAGCGGGAGTGTCCATGAGCAGTTCTTC.